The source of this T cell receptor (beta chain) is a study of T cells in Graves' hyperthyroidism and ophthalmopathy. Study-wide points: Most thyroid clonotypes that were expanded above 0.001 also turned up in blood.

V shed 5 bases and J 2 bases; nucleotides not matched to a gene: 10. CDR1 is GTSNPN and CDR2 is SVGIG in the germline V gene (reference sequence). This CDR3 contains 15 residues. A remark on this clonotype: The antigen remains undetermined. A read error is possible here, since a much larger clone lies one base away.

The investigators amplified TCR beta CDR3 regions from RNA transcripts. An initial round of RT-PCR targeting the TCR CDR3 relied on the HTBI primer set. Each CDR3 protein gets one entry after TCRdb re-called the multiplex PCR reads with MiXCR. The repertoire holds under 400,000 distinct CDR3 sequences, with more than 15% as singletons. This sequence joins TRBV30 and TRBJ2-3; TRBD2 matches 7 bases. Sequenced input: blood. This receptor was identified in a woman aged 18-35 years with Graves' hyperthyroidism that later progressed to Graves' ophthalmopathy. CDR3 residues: CAWGLGEGLTDTQYF. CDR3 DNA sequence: TGTGCCTGGGGTTTGGGGGAGGGCCTCACAGATACGCAGTATTTT.